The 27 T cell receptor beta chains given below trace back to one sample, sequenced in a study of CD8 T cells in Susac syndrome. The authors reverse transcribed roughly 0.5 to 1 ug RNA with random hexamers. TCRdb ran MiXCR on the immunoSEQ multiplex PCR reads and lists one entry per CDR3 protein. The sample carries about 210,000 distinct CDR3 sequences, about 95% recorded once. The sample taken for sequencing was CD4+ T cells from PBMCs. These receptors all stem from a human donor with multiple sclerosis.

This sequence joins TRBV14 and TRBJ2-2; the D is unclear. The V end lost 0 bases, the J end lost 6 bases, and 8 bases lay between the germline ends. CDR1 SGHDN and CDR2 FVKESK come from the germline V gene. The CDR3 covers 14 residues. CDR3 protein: CASSQDLSAGELFF. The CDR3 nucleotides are TGTGCCAGCAGCCAAGATTTGTCGGCCGGGGAGCTGTTTTTT.

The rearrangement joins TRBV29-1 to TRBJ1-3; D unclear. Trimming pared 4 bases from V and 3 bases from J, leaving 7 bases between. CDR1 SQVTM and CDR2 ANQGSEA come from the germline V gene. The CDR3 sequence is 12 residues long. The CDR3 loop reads CSVVAGGNTIYF. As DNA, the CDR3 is TGCAGCGTTGTTGCCGGTGGAAACACCATATATTTT.

CDR3 sequence: CASSLDAGNEQFF. Here the CDR3 DNA reads TGTGCCAGCAGCTTGGATGCGGGAAATGAGCAGTTCTTC. The J gene is TRBJ2-1, the V gene TRBV7-3; tentatively, D is TRBD2 (6 bases). Germline V lookup: CDR1 SGHTA, CDR2 FQGTGA. The CDR3 runs 13 residues. Deletions cut 3 bases from V and 7 bases from J, with 10 bases between. Full variable domain (outside the CDR3, taken from reference TRBV7-3 and TRBJ2-1): GAGVSQTPSNKVTEKGKYVELRCDPISGHTALYWYRQSLGQGPEFLIYFQGTGAADDSGLPNDRFFAVRPEGSVSTLKIQRTERGDSAVYLCASSLDAGNEQFFGPGTRLTVL.

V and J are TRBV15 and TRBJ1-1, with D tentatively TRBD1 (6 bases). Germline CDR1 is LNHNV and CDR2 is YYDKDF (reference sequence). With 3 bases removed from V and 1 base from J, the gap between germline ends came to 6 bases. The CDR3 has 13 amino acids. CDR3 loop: CATSRGQNTEAFF. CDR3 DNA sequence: TGTGCCACCAGCAGGGGACAGAACACTGAAGCTTTCTTT.

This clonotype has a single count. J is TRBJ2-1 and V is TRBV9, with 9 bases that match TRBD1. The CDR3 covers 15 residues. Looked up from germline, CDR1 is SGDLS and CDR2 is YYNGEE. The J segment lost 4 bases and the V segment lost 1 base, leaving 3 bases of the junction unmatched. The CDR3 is CASSVTGGPYNEQFF. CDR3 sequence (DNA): TGTGCCAGCAGCGTAACAGGGGGCCCTTACAATGAGCAGTTCTTC. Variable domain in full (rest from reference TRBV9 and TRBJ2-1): DSGVTQTPKHLITATGQRVTLRCSPRSGDLSVYWYQQSLDQGLQFLIQYYNGEERAKGNILERFSAQQFPDLHSELNLSSLELGDSALYFCASSVTGGPYNEQFFGPGTRLTVL.

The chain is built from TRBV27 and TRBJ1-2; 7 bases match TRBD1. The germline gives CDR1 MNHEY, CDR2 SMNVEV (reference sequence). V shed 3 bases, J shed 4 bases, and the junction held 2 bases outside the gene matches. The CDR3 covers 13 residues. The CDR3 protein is CASSFRTGYGYTF. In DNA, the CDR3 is TGTGCCAGCAGTTTCCGGACAGGCTATGGCTACACCTTC.

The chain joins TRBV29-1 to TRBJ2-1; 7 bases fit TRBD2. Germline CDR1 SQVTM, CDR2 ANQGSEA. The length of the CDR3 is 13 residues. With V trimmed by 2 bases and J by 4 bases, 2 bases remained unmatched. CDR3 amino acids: CSVEKRDYNEQFF. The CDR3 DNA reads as TGCAGCGTTGAAAAGCGGGATTACAATGAGCAGTTCTTC.

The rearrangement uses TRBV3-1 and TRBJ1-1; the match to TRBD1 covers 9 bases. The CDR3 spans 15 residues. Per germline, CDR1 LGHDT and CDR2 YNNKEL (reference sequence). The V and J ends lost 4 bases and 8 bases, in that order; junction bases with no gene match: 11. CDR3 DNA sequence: TGTGCCAGCAGCCGACCCGGGACAGGGACCTCCGAAGCTTTCTTT. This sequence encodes CASSRPGTGTSEAFF.

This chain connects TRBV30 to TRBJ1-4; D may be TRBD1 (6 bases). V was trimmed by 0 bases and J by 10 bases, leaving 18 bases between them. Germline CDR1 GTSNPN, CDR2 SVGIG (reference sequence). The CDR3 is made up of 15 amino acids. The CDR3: CAWSVRGRLRGKLFF. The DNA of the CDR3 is TGTGCCTGGAGTGTCAGGGGTCGGCTCCGAGGAAAACTGTTTTTT.

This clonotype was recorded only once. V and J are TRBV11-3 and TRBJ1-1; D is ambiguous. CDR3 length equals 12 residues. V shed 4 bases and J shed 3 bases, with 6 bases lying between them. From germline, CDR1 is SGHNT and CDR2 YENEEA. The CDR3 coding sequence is TGTGCCAGCAGCTCCTCTGACACTGAAGCTTTCTTT. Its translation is CASSSSDTEAFF.

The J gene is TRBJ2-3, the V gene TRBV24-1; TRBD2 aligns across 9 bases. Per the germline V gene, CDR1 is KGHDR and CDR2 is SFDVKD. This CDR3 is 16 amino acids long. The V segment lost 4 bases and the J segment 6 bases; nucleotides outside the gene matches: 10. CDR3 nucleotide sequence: TGTGCCACCAGTGACCAACGAGCGGGGGGTAGCGATACGCAGTATTTT. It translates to CATSDQRAGGSDTQYF.

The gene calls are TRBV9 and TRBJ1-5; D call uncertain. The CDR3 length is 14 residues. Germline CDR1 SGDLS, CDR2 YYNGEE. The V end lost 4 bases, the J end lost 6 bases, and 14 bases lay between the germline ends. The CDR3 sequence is CASSSGASSQPQHF. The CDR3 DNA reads TGTGCCAGCAGCTCAGGCGCGTCGTCTCAGCCCCAGCATTTT. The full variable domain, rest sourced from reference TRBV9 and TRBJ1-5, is DSGVTQTPKHLITATGQRVTLRCSPRSGDLSVYWYQQSLDQGLQFLIQYYNGEERAKGNILERFSAQQFPDLHSELNLSSLELGDSALYFCASSSGASSQPQHFGDGTRLSIL.

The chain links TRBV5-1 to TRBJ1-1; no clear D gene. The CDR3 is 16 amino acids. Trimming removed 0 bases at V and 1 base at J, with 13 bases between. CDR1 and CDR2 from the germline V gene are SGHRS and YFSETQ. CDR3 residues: CASSLDVLRRNTEAFF. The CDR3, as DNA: TGCGCCAGCAGCTTGGATGTCTTGAGGCGGAACACTGAAGCTTTCTTT.

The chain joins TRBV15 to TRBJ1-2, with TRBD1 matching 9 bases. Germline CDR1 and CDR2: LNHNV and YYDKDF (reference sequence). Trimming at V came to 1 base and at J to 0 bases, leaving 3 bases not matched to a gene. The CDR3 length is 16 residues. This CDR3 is CATSRAGTGTNYGYTF. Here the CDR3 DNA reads TGTGCCACCAGCAGAGCCGGGACAGGGACTAACTATGGCTACACCTTC.

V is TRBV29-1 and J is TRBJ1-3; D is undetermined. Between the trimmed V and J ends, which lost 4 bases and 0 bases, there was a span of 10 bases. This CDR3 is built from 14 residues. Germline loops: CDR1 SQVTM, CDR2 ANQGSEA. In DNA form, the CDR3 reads TGCAGCGTTGTTCCGGGGTACTCTGGAAACACCATATATTTT. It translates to CSVVPGYSGNTIYF.

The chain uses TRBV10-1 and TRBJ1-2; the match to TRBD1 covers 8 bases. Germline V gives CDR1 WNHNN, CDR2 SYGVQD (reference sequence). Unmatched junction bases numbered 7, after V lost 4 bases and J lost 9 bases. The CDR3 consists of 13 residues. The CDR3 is CASSAKRTGSYTF. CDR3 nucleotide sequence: TGCGCCAGCAGTGCGAAACGGACAGGGAGCTACACCTTC.

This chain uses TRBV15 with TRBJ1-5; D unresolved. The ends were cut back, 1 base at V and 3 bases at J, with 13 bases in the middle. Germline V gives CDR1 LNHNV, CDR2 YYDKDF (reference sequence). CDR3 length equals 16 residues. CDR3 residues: CATSRGAGRNNQPQHF. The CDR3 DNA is TGTGCCACCAGCAGAGGAGCAGGCAGGAACAATCAGCCCCAGCATTTT. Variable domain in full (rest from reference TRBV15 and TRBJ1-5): DAMVIQNPRYQVTQFGKPVTLSCSQTLNHNVMYWYQQKSSQAPKLLFHYYDKDFNNEADTPDNFQSRRPNTSFCFLDIRSPGLGDTAMYLCATSRGAGRNNQPQHFGDGTRLSIL.

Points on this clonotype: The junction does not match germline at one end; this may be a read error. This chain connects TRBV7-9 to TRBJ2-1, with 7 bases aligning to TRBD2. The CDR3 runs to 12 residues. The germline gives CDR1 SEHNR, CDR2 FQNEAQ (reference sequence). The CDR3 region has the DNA TGTGCCAGCAGCCCGGCGGGGGATAGGATTCTCTTC. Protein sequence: CASSPAGDRILF.

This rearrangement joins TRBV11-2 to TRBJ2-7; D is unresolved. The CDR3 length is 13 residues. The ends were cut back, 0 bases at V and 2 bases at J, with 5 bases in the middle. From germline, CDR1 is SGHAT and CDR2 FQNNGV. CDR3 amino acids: CASSLETAYEQYF. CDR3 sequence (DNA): TGTGCCAGCAGCTTAGAGACGGCCTACGAGCAGTACTTC.

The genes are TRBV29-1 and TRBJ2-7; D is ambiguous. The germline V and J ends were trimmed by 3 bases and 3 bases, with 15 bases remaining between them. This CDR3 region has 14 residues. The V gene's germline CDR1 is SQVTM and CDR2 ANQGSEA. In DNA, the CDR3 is TGCAGCGTTGAGAGGTCCCCAGGTGGCTACGAGCAGTACTTC. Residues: CSVERSPGGYEQYF.

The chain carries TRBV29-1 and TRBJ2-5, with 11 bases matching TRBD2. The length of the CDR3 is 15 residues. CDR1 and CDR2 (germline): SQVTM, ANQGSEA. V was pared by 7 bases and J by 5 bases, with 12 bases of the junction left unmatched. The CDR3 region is CSGQPGTSGWETQYF. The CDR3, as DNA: TGCAGCGGCCAACCCGGGACTAGCGGCTGGGAGACCCAGTACTTC.

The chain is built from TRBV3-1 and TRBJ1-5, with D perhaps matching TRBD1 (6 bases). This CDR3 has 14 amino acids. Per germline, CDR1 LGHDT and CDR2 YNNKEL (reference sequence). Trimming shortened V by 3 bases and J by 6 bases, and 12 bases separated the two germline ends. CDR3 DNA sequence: TGTGCCAGCAGCCAGCCAGGGGCTATTCAGCCCCAGCATTTT. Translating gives CASSQPGAIQPQHF.

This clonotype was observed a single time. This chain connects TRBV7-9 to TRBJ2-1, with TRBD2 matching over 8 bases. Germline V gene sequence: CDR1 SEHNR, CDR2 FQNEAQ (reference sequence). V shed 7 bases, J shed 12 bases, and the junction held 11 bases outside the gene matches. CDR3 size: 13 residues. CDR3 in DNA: TGTGCCAGCACCGAGAGCGGGAGAATCTCGCAGTTCTTC. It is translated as CASTESGRISQFF.

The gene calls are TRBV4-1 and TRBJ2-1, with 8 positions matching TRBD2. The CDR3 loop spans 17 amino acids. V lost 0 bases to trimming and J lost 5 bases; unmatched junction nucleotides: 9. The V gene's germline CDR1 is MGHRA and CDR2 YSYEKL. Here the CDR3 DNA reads TGCGCCAGCAGCCAAGAGGGGAGCGGGAGAGCGAACAATGAGCAGTTCTTC. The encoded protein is CASSQEGSGRANNEQFF.

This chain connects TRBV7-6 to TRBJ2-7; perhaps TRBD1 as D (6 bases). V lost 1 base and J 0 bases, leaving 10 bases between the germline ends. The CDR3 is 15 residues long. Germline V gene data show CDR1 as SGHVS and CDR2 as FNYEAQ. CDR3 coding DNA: TGTGCCAGCAGCTTAGGACAGGAAGCCTCCTACGAGCAGTACTTC. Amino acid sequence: CASSLGQEASYEQYF.

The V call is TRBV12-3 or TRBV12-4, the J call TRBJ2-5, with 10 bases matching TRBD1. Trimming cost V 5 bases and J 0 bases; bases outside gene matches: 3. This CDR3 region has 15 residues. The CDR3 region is CASSRTGGYQETQYF. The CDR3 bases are TGTGCCAGCAGTCGGACAGGGGGGTACCAAGAGACCCAGTACTTC.

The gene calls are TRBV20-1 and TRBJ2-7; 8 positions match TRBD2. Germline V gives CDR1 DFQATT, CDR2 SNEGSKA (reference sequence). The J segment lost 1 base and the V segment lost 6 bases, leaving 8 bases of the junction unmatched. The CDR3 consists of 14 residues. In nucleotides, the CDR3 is TGCAGTGCGAAGAAGCGGGAGAGGTCCTACGAGCAGTACTTC. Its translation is CSAKKRERSYEQYF.